The 15 T cell receptor beta chains in this list originate from one sample, sequenced in a study of shared clonotypes between healthy human individuals. Generated by immunoSEQ multiplex PCR, the TCRdb table keeps only in-frame clones and is missing some. The table records 1,400,000 or so clones, 97% to 99% of them present only once. The specimen was naive CD4+ T cells sorted from blood. The subset is: CD45RA+ positively selected. These receptors were collected from a young man in good health.

About this clone: Other DNA sequences in this sample translate to the same CDR3. This chain connects TRBV18 to TRBJ1-5; 7 nucleotides agree with TRBD1. V was pared by 1 base and J by 1 base, with 4 bases of the junction left unmatched. Germline assignment: CDR1 KGHSH and CDR2 LQKENI. The CDR3 is 16 amino acids. CDR3 loop: CASSPQGAGSNQPQHF. As DNA, the CDR3 is TGTGCCAGCTCACCACAGGGGGCTGGCAGCAATCAGCCCCAGCATTTT.

This chain uses TRBV11-3 with TRBJ2-3; 12 nucleotides align to TRBD2. The CDR3 totals 20 residues. Germline V lookup: CDR1 SGHNT, CDR2 YENEEA. J lost 2 bases, V lost 1 base, and 13 bases had no gene match. CDR3 sequence (DNA): TGTGCCAGCAGCTTAGCTGGAGGTGCGCTAGCGGGAGGGATCACAGATACGCAGTATTTT. Translating gives CASSLAGGALAGGITDTQYF.

The chain couples TRBV7-9 to TRBJ2-7; D not resolved. This CDR3 contains 12 residues. Trimming left V 3 bases short and J 5 bases short, with 8 bases between. Germline V gives CDR1 SEHNR, CDR2 FQNEAQ (reference sequence). The CDR3 region is CASSFVSDEQYF. The CDR3 DNA follows: TGTGCCAGCAGCTTTGTCTCAGACGAGCAGTACTTC.

The rearrangement uses TRBV5-1 and TRBJ2-5; D uncertain. The V end lost 0 bases, the J end lost 7 bases, and 10 bases lay between the germline ends. Germline assignment: CDR1 SGHRS and CDR2 YFSETQ. The CDR3 totals 13 residues. In nucleotides, the CDR3 is TGCGCCAGCAGCTTGGAGGCAGTGGGGACCCAGTACTTC. Amino acids: CASSLEAVGTQYF. The variable domain in full, with the rest retrieved from reference TRBV5-1 and TRBJ2-5, is KAGVTQTPRYLIKTRGQQVTLSCSPISGHRSVSWYQQTPGQGLQFLFEYFSETQRNKGNFPGRFSGRQFSNSRSEMNVSTLELGDSALYLCASSLEAVGTQYFGPGTRLLVL.

This clone showed up just once. This chain's CDR3 is CASSSFTADTQYF. CDR3 nucleotide sequence: TGTGCCAGCAGCTCCTTCACAGCAGATACGCAGTATTTT. The genes are TRBV11-3 and TRBJ2-3; the D is unclear. V was pared by 4 bases and J by 4 bases, with 9 bases between. The CDR3 is made up of 13 amino acids. Per the germline V gene, CDR1 is SGHNT and CDR2 is YENEEA.

This chain links TRBV11-2 with TRBJ2-7; tentatively, D is TRBD1 (6 bases). The CDR3 contains 16 residues. The V end was cut by 5 bases, the J end by 2 bases, with 19 bases between. From germline, CDR1 is SGHAT and CDR2 FQNNGV. The CDR3 nucleotides read TGTGCCAGCAGCATAGTACGGACAGCGGAGCCCTACGAGCAGTACTTC. It codes for CASSIVRTAEPYEQYF.

This chain uses TRBV10-3 with TRBJ1-5, with D perhaps TRBD1 (5 bases). The CDR3 covers 17 residues. Trimming stripped 0 bases from V and 0 bases from J, with 12 bases between. Germline V lookup: CDR1 ENHRY, CDR2 SYGVKD. CDR3 in DNA: TGTGCCATCAGTGAGTCCGGGACGGAGTATAGCAATCAGCCCCAGCATTTT. This translates into CAISESGTEYSNQPQHF.

This chain connects TRBV19 to TRBJ2-7, with a weak D call TRBD2 (5 bases). Germline lookup yields CDR1 LNHDA and CDR2 SQIVND (reference sequence). This CDR3 region has 14 residues. Trimming pared 3 bases from V and 2 bases from J, leaving 11 bases between. CDR3 sequence reads: CASSIRREPYEQYF. DNA of the CDR3: TGTGCCAGTAGTATTCGTCGGGAACCCTACGAGCAGTACTTC.

The chain recombines TRBV19 with TRBJ2-7; TRBD1 agrees at 7 bases. This CDR3 has 15 residues. CDR1 and CDR2 from the germline V gene are LNHDA and SQIVND (reference sequence). The V and J ends lost 3 bases and 2 bases, in that order; junction bases with no gene match: 7. CDR3 sequence: CASSIIGQETYEQYF. Written as DNA, the CDR3 is TGTGCCAGTAGTATTATAGGACAGGAGACCTACGAGCAGTACTTC.

As for this clone: Other DNA sequences within the sample encode an identical CDR3. This chain links TRBV11-2 with TRBJ2-7; D is undetermined. Trimming stripped 2 bases from V and 5 bases from J, with 4 bases between. The germline gives CDR1 SGHAT, CDR2 FQNNGV. This CDR3 is 11 amino acids long. The DNA for the CDR3 is TGTGCCAGCAGCTTAAAACACGAGCAGTACTTC. It yields the protein CASSLKHEQYF.

The rearrangement links TRBV13 to TRBJ2-3; D could derive from TRBD1 or TRBD2 (5 bases each). The germline V and J ends were trimmed by 1 base and 0 bases, with 14 bases remaining between them. Germline values: CDR1 PRHDT, CDR2 FYEKMQ (reference sequence). The CDR3 contains 17 residues. In DNA form, the CDR3 reads TGTGCCAGCAGCTTAGCCGGGGACGTCCCTAGCACAGATACGCAGTATTTT. This encodes CASSLAGDVPSTDTQYF. The whole variable domain, remainder taken from reference TRBV13 and TRBJ2-3, is AAGVIQSPRHLIKEKRETATLKCYPIPRHDTVYWYQQGPGQDPQFLISFYEKMQSDKGSIPDRFSAQQFSDYHSELNMSSLELGDSALYFCASSLAGDVPSTDTQYFGPGTRLTVL.

The chain carries TRBV28 and TRBJ2-7; D possibly matches TRBD1 or TRBD2 (5 bases each). CDR1 and CDR2 from the germline V gene are MDHEN and SYDVKM. The V end lost 2 bases, the J end lost 2 bases, and 13 bases lay between the germline ends. CDR3 length: 15 amino acids. The DNA of the CDR3 is TGTGCCAGCAGTTTACCGGGACCAGCCACCTACGAGCAGTACTTC. Its protein product is CASSLPGPATYEQYF.

The chain couples TRBV6-6 to TRBJ2-7, with D unclear. Trimming shortened V by 2 bases and J by 3 bases, and 5 bases separated the two germline ends. There are 12 residues in the CDR3. Germline CDR1 MNHNY, CDR2 SVGAGI (reference sequence). CDR3: CASSYTYYEQYF. CDR3 nucleotides: TGTGCCAGCAGTTACACCTACTACGAGCAGTACTTC.

On this clone: Distinct nucleotide sequences in the sample also encode this CDR3. The V call is TRBV9, the J call TRBJ2-5; D perhaps matches TRBD2 (5 bases). This CDR3 comprises 13 residues. Trimming stripped 0 bases from V and 4 bases from J, with 7 bases between. The germline V gene encodes CDR1 SGDLS and CDR2 YYNGEE. This chain's CDR3 is CASSVVGGETQYF. The DNA of the CDR3 is TGTGCCAGCAGCGTAGTAGGAGGAGAGACCCAGTACTTC.

This clone appeared once. The V call is TRBV5-4, the J call TRBJ2-5; TRBD2 matches at 11 bases. The germline gives CDR1 SGHNT, CDR2 YYREEE (reference sequence). The CDR3 totals 16 residues. V lost 2 bases, J lost 2 bases, and 5 bases stayed unmatched. Here the CDR3 reads CASSFPRLAGQETQYF. As DNA, the CDR3 is TGTGCCAGCAGCTTCCCGCGACTAGCGGGACAAGAGACCCAGTACTTC.